The clone carrying this T cell receptor beta chain has more than one count but fewer than ten. The sample belongs to a study of cytotoxic CD8 clonotypes in ibrutinib-treated CLL. J lost 0 bases, V lost 3 bases, and 9 bases had no gene match. This CDR3 comprises 18 residues. Germline CDR1 reads SEHNR; CDR2 reads FQNEAQ (reference sequence). Clones were read by immunoSEQ multiplex PCR, and TCRdb kept only the in-frame ones, dropping some. The profile shows some 92,000 clones, around 77% of them singletons. This chain uses TRBV7-9 with TRBJ2-2; 8 bases map to TRBD1. This clonotype was obtained from a human donor with chronic lymphocytic leukemia. The starting material was PBMCs, obtained after 24 months of ibrutinib treatment. CDR3 region: CASSFLGPGQANTGELFF. The CDR3 DNA is TGTGCCAGCAGCTTCCTAGGACCGGGACAGGCGAACACCGGGGAGCTGTTTTTT.